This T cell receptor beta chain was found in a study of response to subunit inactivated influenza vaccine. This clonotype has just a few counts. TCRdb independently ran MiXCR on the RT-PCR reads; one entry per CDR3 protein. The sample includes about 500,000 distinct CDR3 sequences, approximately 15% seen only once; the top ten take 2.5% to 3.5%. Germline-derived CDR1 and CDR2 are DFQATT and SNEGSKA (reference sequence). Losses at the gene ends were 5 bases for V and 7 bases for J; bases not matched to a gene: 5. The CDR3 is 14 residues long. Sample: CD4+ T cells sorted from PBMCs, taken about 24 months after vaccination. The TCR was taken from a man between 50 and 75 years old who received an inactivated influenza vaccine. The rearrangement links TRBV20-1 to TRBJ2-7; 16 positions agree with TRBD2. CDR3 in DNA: TGCAGTGCTGGGACGGGACTAGCGGGAGGGGAGCAGTACTTC. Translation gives CSAGTGLAGGEQYF.